The rows below give T cell receptor beta chains drawn from one sample of a study of Graves' ophthalmopathy and Graves' hyperthyroidism. TCRdb recomputed calls from the multiplex PCR reads with MiXCR, one row per CDR3 protein. Among more than 1,000,000 distinct CDR3 sequences, 35% to 40% were seen once, and the ten largest hold 11%. The material sequenced was peripheral blood or thyroid tissue (not recorded which). These TCRs come from an adult man with Graves' hyperthyroidism. Both conserved end residues are part of each CDR3. The D gene is left open where the match is weak. Clone size is not always given. Where it is, it says once, few, many or a class for expanded clones.

>TRBV7-8|many|TRBD1|TRBJ2-6
CASSSVGGEISGANVLTF
TGTGCCAGCAGCTCCGTAGGGGGCGAAATCTCTGGGGCCAACGTCCTGACTTTC
>TRBV4-2|few|.|TRBJ2-7
CASSQDWATGVYF
TGTGCCAGCAGCCAAGATTGGGCGACGGGAGTGTACTTC
>TRBV20-1|.|TRBD1|TRBJ2-7
CSASMGQGTEQYF
TGCAGTGCTAGCATGGGACAGGGGACGGAGCAGTACTTC
>TRBV10-3|many|TRBD1|TRBJ2-5
CAISGQGQETQYF
TGTGCCATCAGTGGACAGGGGCAGGAGACCCAGTACTTC
>TRBV7-9|.|TRBD1|TRBJ2-5
CASSLGDRVQPQYF
TGTGCCAGCAGCTTAGGGGACAGGGTTCAGCCCCAGTACTTC
>TRBV7-8|many|.|TRBJ2-2
CASSMEGTGELFF
TGTGCCAGCAGTATGGAGGGGACCGGGGAGCTGTTTTTT
>TRBV10-3|many|TRBD1|TRBJ2-7
CAISGSDRDEQYF
TGTGCCATCAGTGGGTCGGACAGGGACGAGCAGTACTTC
>TRBV12-3/TRBV12-4|many|.|TRBJ1-2
CASGPSTLGGSHGYTF
TGTGCCAGCGGACCCTCGACACTCGGAGGGAGCCATGGCTACACCTTC
>TRBV24-1|few|TRBD2|TRBJ2-5
CATSDFRGRADETQYF
TGTGCCACCAGTGATTTTCGAGGGAGGGCCGATGAGACCCAGTACTTC
>TRBV14|.|.|TRBJ1-2
CASSLLVDRDPRNGNYGYTF
TGTGCCAGCAGCCTTTTGGTGGACCGGGACCCCCGAAACGGGAACTATGGCTACACCTTC
>TRBV7-2|many|.|TRBJ2-7
CASGAEVEQYF
TGTGCCAGCGGGGCAGAGGTCGAGCAGTACTTC
>TRBV6-4|.|TRBD1|TRBJ2-5
CASSETGGAETQYF
TGTGCCAGCAGCGAAACAGGGGGCGCGGAGACCCAGTACTTC
>TRBV7-8|.|TRBD1|TRBJ1-5
CASSLQGGTNQPQHF
TGTGCCAGCAGCTTACAGGGGGGGACTAATCAGCCCCAGCATTTT
>TRBV10-3|many|TRBD1|TRBJ1-2
CAISETPPGQTSLFHYGYTF
TGTGCCATCAGTGAGACACCTCCGGGACAGACCTCACTCTTTCACTATGGCTACACCTTC
>TRBV7-6|many|.|TRBJ1-1
CASSTRDGEAFF
TGTGCCAGCAGCACCAGGGACGGTGAAGCTTTCTTT
>TRBV25-1|.|.|TRBJ1-2
CACSATTANYGYTF
TGTGCCTGCAGTGCTACTACCGCTAACTATGGCTACACCTTC
>TRBV19|many|.|TRBJ2-6
CATSRGRGGANVLTF
TGTGCCACCTCGCGGGGCCGCGGTGGGGCCAACGTCCTGACTTTC
>TRBV20-1|.|.|TRBJ1-3
CSARTSRRGENTIYF
TGCAGTGCTAGAACCTCCCGGCGGGGGGAAAACACCATATATTTT
>TRBV7-2|.|.|TRBJ2-7
CASSFERGGVKPYEQYF
TGTGCCAGCAGCTTCGAACGGGGCGGGGTTAAACCATACGAGCAGTACTTC
>TRBV10-3|once|.|TRBJ1-3
CATVIGTGNTIYF
TGTGCCACCGTGATTGGGACTGGAAACACCATATATTTT
>TRBV2|few|TRBD2|TRBJ2-2
CAGGGEANTGELFF
TGTGCCGGGGGGGGGGAAGCGAACACCGGGGAGCTGTTTTTT
>TRBV9|.|TRBD1|TRBJ2-7
CASSYSRTGGGEQYF
TGTGCCAGCAGTTACTCACGGACAGGGGGCGGGGAGCAGTACTTC
>TRBV20-1|few|.|TRBJ2-7
CSARDFLDPQETYEQYF
TGCAGTGCTAGAGATTTTCTAGACCCGCAGGAAACCTACGAGCAGTACTTC
>TRBV4-3|many|TRBD1|TRBJ1-6
CASSPDRGRDSPLHF
TGCGCCAGCAGCCCGGACAGGGGACGAGATTCACCCCTCCACTTT
>TRBV7-8|.|.|TRBJ1-1
CASSILGWGDTEAFF
TGTGCCAGCAGCATTCTCGGATGGGGGGACACTGAAGCTTTCTTT
>TRBV19|.|TRBD2|TRBJ2-7
CASGETSWDSTYEQYF
TGTGCCAGCGGGGAGACTAGCTGGGACTCAACCTACGAGCAGTACTTC
>TRBV2|many|.|TRBJ1-2
CASSEQGIRSYGYTF
TGTGCCAGCAGTGAACAGGGAATTCGTAGCTATGGCTACACCTTC
>TRBV29-1|.|TRBD1|TRBJ1-2
CSVWDRLTGYTF
TGCAGCGTTTGGGACAGACTGACGGGCTACACCTTC
>TRBV7-2|.|.|TRBJ2-6
CASSLGRGNTEAF
TGTGCCAGCAGCTTAGGCCGGGGGAACACTGAAGCTTTC
>TRBV6-5|.|.|TRBJ2-7
CASSPDPTVYEQYF
TGTGCCAGCAGTCCCGACCCGACAGTCTACGAGCAGTACTTC
>TRBV5-1|few|.|TRBJ2-2
CASSGTRTNRGGTGELFF
TGCGCCAGCAGCGGGACCCGTACCAACAGGGGAGGCACCGGGGAGCTGTTTTTT
>TRBV19|many|.|TRBJ1-4
CASSQEYNEKLFF
TGTGCCAGTAGTCAGGAGTATAATGAAAAACTGTTTTTT
>TRBV6-2/TRBV6-3|.|.|TRBJ1-1
CASSPQDTEAFF
TGTGCCAGCAGCCCCCAGGACACTGAAGCTTTCTTT
>TRBV5-1|.|.|TRBJ1-5
CASSFGRTDNQPQHF
TGCGCCAGCAGCTTTGGTCGGACAGATAATCAGCCCCAGCATTTT